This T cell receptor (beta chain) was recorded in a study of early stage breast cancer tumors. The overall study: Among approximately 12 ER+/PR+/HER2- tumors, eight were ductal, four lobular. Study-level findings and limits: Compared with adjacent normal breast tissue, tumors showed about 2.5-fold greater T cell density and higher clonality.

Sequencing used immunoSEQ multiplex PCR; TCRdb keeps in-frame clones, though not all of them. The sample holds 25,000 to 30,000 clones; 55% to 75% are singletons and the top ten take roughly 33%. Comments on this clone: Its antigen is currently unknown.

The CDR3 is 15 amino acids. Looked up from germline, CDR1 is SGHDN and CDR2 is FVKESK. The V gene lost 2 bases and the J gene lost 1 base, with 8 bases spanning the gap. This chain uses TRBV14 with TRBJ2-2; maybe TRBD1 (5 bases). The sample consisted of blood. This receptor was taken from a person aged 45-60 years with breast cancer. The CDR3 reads CASSQQTVNTGELFF. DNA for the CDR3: TGTGCCAGCAGCCAACAGACAGTGAACACCGGGGAGCTGTTTTTT.